This T cell receptor beta chain appears in the sequencing data of a study of Graves' ophthalmopathy and Graves' hyperthyroidism. Germline assignment: CDR1 ENHRY and CDR2 SYGVKD. V was trimmed by 2 bases and J by 7 bases, leaving 8 bases between them. CDR3 length equals 12 residues. The sequenced template was RNA, covering the TCR beta CDR3 region. The library came from an HTBI-primed first-round RT-PCR and a second-round multiplex PCR. TCRdb re-called the multiplex PCR reads with MiXCR, one entry per CDR3 protein. Among around 1.1 million distinct CDR3 sequences listed, about 40% were seen once. In this sample, this clonotype turned up many times.

The origin of this receptor is an adult man with Graves' hyperthyroidism. The sequencing sample was made of peripheral blood or thyroid tissue (not recorded which). The chain couples TRBV10-3 to TRBJ1-1; TRBD1 might be the D (5 bases). CDR3 in DNA: TGTGCCATCAGTGAGGGGGGACGTGAAGCTTTCTTT. It encodes CAISEGGREAFF.